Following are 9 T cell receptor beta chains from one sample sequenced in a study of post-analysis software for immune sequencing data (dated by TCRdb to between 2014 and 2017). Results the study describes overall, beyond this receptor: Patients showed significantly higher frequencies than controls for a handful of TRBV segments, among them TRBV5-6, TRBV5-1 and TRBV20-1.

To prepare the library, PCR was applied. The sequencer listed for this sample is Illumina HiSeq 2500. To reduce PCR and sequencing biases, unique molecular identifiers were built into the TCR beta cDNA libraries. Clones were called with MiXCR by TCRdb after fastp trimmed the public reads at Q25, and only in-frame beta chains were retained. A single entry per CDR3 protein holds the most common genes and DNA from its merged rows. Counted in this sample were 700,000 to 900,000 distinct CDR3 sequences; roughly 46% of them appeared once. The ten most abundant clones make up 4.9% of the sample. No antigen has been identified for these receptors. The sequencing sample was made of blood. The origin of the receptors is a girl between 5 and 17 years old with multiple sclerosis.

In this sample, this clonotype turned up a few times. CDR3 loop: CSAGGAPYEQYF. The DNA for the CDR3 is TGCAGTGCTGGGGGGGCTCCCTACGAGCAGTACTTC. The V call is TRBV20-1, the J call TRBJ2-7; D is perhaps TRBD2 (7 bases). Germline CDR1 DFQATT, CDR2 SNEGSKA (reference sequence). V was cut by 5 bases and J by 2 bases, with 10 bases left in between. CDR3 length: 12 amino acids.

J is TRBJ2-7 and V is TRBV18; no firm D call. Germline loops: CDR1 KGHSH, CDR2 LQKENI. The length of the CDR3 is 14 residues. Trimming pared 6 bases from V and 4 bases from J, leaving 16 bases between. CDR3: CASSPASSTYEQYF. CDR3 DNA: TGTGCCAGCTCCCCGGCCAGTTCTACTTACGAGCAGTACTTC. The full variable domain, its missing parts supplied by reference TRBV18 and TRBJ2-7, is NAGVMQNPRHLVRRRGQEARLRCSPMKGHSHVYWYRQLPEEGLKFMVYLQKENIIDESGMPKERFSAEFPKEGPSILRIQQVVRGDSAAYFCASSPASSTYEQYFGPGTRLTVT.

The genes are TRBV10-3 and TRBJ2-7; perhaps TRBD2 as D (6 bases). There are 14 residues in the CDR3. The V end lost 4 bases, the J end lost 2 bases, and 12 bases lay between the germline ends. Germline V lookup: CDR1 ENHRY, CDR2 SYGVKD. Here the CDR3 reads CAISAPGSTYEQYF. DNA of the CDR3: TGTGCCATCAGTGCCCCCGGGAGCACCTACGAGCAGTACTTC.

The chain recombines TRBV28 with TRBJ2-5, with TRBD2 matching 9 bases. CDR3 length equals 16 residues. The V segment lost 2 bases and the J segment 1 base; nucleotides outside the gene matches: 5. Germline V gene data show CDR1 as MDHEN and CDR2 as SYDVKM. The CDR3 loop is CASSLAGGPPQETQYF. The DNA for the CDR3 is TGTGCCAGCAGTTTAGCGGGAGGGCCCCCCCAAGAGACCCAGTACTTC.

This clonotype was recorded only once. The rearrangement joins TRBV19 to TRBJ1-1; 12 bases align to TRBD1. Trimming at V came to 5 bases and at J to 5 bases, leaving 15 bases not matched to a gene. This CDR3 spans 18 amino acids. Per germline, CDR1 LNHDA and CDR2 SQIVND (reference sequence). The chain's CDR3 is CASSPDGTGGERWTEAFF. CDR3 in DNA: TGTGCCAGTAGTCCCGACGGGACAGGGGGCGAACGTTGGACTGAAGCTTTCTTT.

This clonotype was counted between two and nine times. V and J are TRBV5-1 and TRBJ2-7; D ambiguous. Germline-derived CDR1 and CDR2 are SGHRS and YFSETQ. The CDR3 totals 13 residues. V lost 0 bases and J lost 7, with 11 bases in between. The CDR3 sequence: CASSLVTPREQYF. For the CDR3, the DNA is TGCGCCAGCAGCTTGGTGACACCTCGGGAGCAGTACTTC.

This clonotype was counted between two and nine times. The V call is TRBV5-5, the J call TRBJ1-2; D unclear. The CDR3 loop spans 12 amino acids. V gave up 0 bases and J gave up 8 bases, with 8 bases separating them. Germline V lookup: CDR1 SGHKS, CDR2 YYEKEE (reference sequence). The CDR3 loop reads CASSLGSGGYTF. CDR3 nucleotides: TGTGCCAGCAGCTTGGGCAGCGGGGGCTACACCTTC.

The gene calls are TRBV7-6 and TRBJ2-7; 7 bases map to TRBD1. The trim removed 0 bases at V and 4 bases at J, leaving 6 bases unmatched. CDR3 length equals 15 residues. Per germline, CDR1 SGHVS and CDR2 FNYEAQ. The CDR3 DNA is TGTGCCAGCAGCTTAGCGCCAGGGGGAGAATACGAGCAGTACTTC. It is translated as CASSLAPGGEYEQYF.

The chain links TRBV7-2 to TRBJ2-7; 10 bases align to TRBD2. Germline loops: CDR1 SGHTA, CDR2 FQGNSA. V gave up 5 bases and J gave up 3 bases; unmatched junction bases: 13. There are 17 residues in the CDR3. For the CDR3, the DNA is TGTGCCAGCAGCCCCCGGTCCCGGCTAGCGGGGGACTACGAGCAGTACTTC. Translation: CASSPRSRLAGDYEQYF.